A single sample gave rise to the 27 T cell receptor beta chains below, sequenced in a study of T-cell reconstitution after alpha-beta-depleted transplantation in children. TCRbeta library preparation incorporated unique molecular identifiers. TCRdb analysed the PCR reads with MiXCR anew, one entry per CDR3 protein. The data show over 550,000 distinct CDR3 sequences, about 10% seen once. This sample comprised PBMCs from the stem cell graft donor, obtained from the stem cell graft. All receptors derive from a human donor who donated a stem cell graft to a child with acute myeloid leukemia.

The rearrangement joins TRBV6-2 or TRBV6-3 to TRBJ2-1; 8 bases are a match to TRBD2. V gave up 2 bases and J gave up 3 bases; unmatched junction bases: 3. This CDR3 has 15 amino acids. Germline CDR1 and CDR2: MNHEY and SVGEGT. The chain's CDR3 is CASSYALAVYNEQFF. CDR3 sequence (DNA): TGTGCCAGCAGTTACGCACTAGCGGTCTACAATGAGCAGTTCTTC.

This clonotype was found many times. The rearrangement uses TRBV28 and TRBJ2-1; TRBD1 agrees at 8 bases. The CDR3 covers 19 residues. The trim removed 5 bases at V and 7 bases at J, leaving 22 bases unmatched. Germline values: CDR1 MDHEN, CDR2 SYDVKM. CDR3 residues: CASSEIGTGLQLVKNEQFF. In nucleotides, the CDR3 is TGTGCCAGCAGTGAGATCGGGACAGGTCTACAGCTGGTGAAGAATGAGCAGTTCTTC.

This clonotype has a handful of counts. The J gene is TRBJ2-2, the V gene TRBV29-1; D possibly corresponds to TRBD1 (6 bases). Germline V gene sequence: CDR1 SQVTM, CDR2 ANQGSEA. CDR3 length: 16 residues. V was pared by 5 bases and J by 4 bases, with 20 bases between. The CDR3 here is CSVLGPDRESTGELFF. CDR3 DNA sequence: TGCAGCGTTTTGGGGCCGGACAGAGAATCCACCGGGGAGCTGTTTTTT.

This clonotype was observed many times. This chain uses TRBV4-3 with TRBJ2-3; D may correspond to TRBD1 or TRBD2 (5 bases each). Deletions cut 0 bases from V and 2 bases from J, with 12 bases between. The CDR3 runs 16 residues. Germline V gene lookup returns CDR1 LGHNA and CDR2 YSLEER. The CDR3 sequence: CASSQEYGAYTDTQYF. Written as DNA, the CDR3 is TGCGCCAGCAGCCAAGAATACGGGGCTTACACAGATACGCAGTATTTT.

This sequence joins TRBV7-2 and TRBJ2-1; perhaps TRBD2 as D (5 bases). CDR3 size: 15 residues. Trimming took off 3 bases at V and 6 bases at J, with 15 bases between the two ends. Germline V gene lookup returns CDR1 SGHTA and CDR2 FQGNSA. CDR3 region: CASSFEGAVPNEQFF. CDR3 coding DNA: TGTGCCAGCAGCTTTGAGGGCGCAGTCCCCAATGAGCAGTTCTTC.

This clonotype turned up a few times. J is TRBJ2-1 and V is TRBV2; D may be TRBD2 (6 bases). Germline V gene sequence: CDR1 SNHLY, CDR2 FYNNEI. The CDR3 has 15 residues. Trimming cost V 7 bases and J 6 bases, with 19 bases left between them. CDR3 nucleotide sequence: TGTGCCAGCACCGAGGAGGGGAATATTTCCAATGAGCAGTTCTTC. Translating gives CASTEEGNISNEQFF.

At least ten counts were recorded for this clonotype. V gene TRBV24-1 combines with J gene TRBJ1-4; D may be TRBD1 (6 bases). With 4 bases removed from V and 8 bases from J, the gap between germline ends came to 13 bases. This CDR3 region has 14 residues. Germline V CDR1 and CDR2: KGHDR, SFDVKD. The CDR3 reads CATSETGYGEKLFF. The CDR3 coding sequence is TGTGCCACCAGTGAAACAGGGTACGGAGAAAAACTGTTTTTT.

The sample holds a few counts of this clonotype. The rearrangement joins TRBV6-1 to TRBJ2-2, with D perhaps TRBD2 (7 bases). Germline V gene sequence: CDR1 MNHNS, CDR2 SASEGT. V was cut by 6 bases and J by 0 bases, with 14 bases left in between. CDR3 length equals 16 residues. The CDR3 loop is CASSPRGATNTGELFF. The CDR3 DNA follows: TGTGCCAGCAGCCCTCGGGGGGCAACGAACACCGGGGAGCTGTTTTTT.

The chain carries TRBV29-1 and TRBJ2-5; D unclear. The CDR3 sequence is 13 residues long. The V and J ends lost 1 base and 7 bases respectively, with 13 bases between them. From germline, CDR1 is SQVTM and CDR2 ANQGSEA. This CDR3 is CSVEGAVPGTQYF. The CDR3 DNA is TGCAGCGTTGAAGGGGCGGTACCAGGGACCCAGTACTTC. The complete variable domain, with remaining parts taken from reference TRBV29-1 and TRBJ2-5, reads SAVISQKPSRDICQRGTSLTIQCQVDSQVTMMFWYRQQPGQSLTLIATANQGSEATYESGFVIDKFPISRPNLTFSTLTVSNMSPEDSSIYLCSVEGAVPGTQYFGPGTRLLVL.

In this sample, this clonotype turned up a few times. The rearrangement uses TRBV20-1 and TRBJ2-3, with D perhaps matching TRBD2 (5 bases). Germline V gene lookup returns CDR1 DFQATT and CDR2 SNEGSKA (reference sequence). V was trimmed by 1 base and J by 4 bases, leaving 9 bases between them. This CDR3 region has 13 residues. The CDR3, as DNA: TGCAGTGCTAGAGGCCCTAGCCCAGATACGCAGTATTTT. Amino acid sequence: CSARGPSPDTQYF.

This clonotype was observed a handful of times. The junction differs from germline at one of its ends, possibly a read error. The V gene is TRBV20-1, the J gene TRBJ2-7; D unresolved. The CDR3 has 14 residues. Germline CDR1 reads DFQATT; CDR2 reads SNEGSKA (reference sequence). For the CDR3, the DNA is TGCAGTGCTGGAGATCCCGACACCTCCTACGAGCAGTACTTC. This encodes CSAGDPDTSYEQYF.

This clonotype was picked up a small number of times. J is TRBJ2-7 and V is TRBV20-1, with D tentatively TRBD1 (5 bases). There are 12 residues in the CDR3. Germline assignment: CDR1 DFQATT and CDR2 SNEGSKA (reference sequence). With 5 bases removed from V and 2 bases from J, the gap between germline ends came to 10 bases. The DNA of the CDR3 is TGCAGTGCTTACCGACAGCCCTACGAGCAGTACTTC. It specifies CSAYRQPYEQYF.

The chain has TRBV10-3 and TRBJ2-3; possibly TRBD1 for D (6 bases). This CDR3 contains 15 residues. CDR1 and CDR2 (germline): ENHRY, SYGVKD. The V end lost 6 bases, the J end lost 4 bases, and 17 bases lay between the germline ends. The CDR3 DNA follows: TGTGCCATCAGCCAAGGGACACGAACCCCAGATACGCAGTATTTT. It specifies CAISQGTRTPDTQYF.

This clonotype was counted ten times or more. The chain combines TRBV29-1 with TRBJ2-7, with D possibly being TRBD1 (6 bases). With 4 bases removed from V and 7 bases from J, the gap between germline ends came to 17 bases. The CDR3 covers 13 residues. In germline, CDR1 is SQVTM, CDR2 ANQGSEA. DNA of the CDR3: TGCAGCGTTGGAGACGACAGGTTTAAGGAGCAGTACTTC. Its translation: CSVGDDRFKEQYF.

This clonotype showed up just a few times. The CDR3 DNA sequence: TGTGCCAGCAGCTCTACGGGACTAGCGGGCCCGTGGCAGTTCTTC. It is translated as CASSSTGLAGPWQFF. The chain couples TRBV3-1 to TRBJ2-1; TRBD2 matches 12 bases. Germline V gives CDR1 LGHDT, CDR2 YNNKEL (reference sequence). CDR3 length: 15 amino acids. V was pared by 5 bases and J by 12 bases, with 11 bases of the junction left unmatched.

This clonotype was found a few times. V is TRBV15 and J is TRBJ2-7, with 12 bases identical to TRBD1. With V trimmed by 0 bases and J by 0 bases, 6 bases remained unmatched. The CDR3 extends over 18 amino acids. Per germline, CDR1 LNHNV and CDR2 YYDKDF (reference sequence). CDR3 bases: TGTGCCACCAGCAGAGATTCTGGGACAGGGGGCCTCTCCTACGAGCAGTACTTC. This gives the protein CATSRDSGTGGLSYEQYF.

Many counts were recorded for this clonotype. V and J are TRBV27 and TRBJ2-1; D unresolved. This CDR3 is built from 13 residues. Germline CDR1 MNHEY, CDR2 SMNVEV (reference sequence). Trimming took off 6 bases at V and 9 bases at J, with 15 bases between the two ends. CDR3 DNA: TGTGCCAGCAGCTCAACCCTAGTTAGTGAGCAGTTCTTC. Amino acids: CASSSTLVSEQFF.

This clonotype was recorded many times. This CDR3 reads CALKSDEQFF. DNA of the CDR3: TGTGCCCTTAAGTCGGATGAGCAGTTCTTC. This sequence joins TRBV6-4 and TRBJ2-1; D gene uncertain. Trimming removed 11 bases from V and 8 bases from J, with 10 bases in between. Germline V gives CDR1 MRHNA, CDR2 SNTAGT. The CDR3 loop spans 10 amino acids.

This clonotype was observed many times. The V call is TRBV7-9, the J call TRBJ1-2; D remains ambiguous. The germline CDR1 and CDR2 sequences are SEHNR and FQNEAQ (reference sequence). V dropped 1 base and J dropped 2 bases, with 8 bases sitting between them. The CDR3 has 14 residues. CDR3 nucleotide sequence: TGTGCCAGCAGCTTAGATGGGATCAACTATGGCTACACCTTC. As protein: CASSLDGINYGYTF.

This clonotype was counted only a few times. The genes are TRBV5-1 and TRBJ2-1; 10 bases line up with TRBD2. The CDR3 extends over 16 amino acids. Trimming cost V 7 bases and J 5 bases; bases outside gene matches: 12. The germline gives CDR1 SGHRS, CDR2 YFSETQ. CDR3 DNA: TGCGCCAGCGCCTTAATTTTAGCGGGAGGCCACAATGAGCAGTTCTTC. It encodes CASALILAGGHNEQFF.

This clonotype was recorded a few times. This chain joins TRBV5-1 and TRBJ2-7, with a weak D call TRBD2 (6 bases). The CDR3 loop spans 16 amino acids. Per the germline V gene, CDR1 is SGHRS and CDR2 is YFSETQ. With 2 bases removed from V and 0 bases from J, the gap between germline ends came to 15 bases. The CDR3 region is CASSFPPAGSSYEQYF. In nucleotides, the CDR3 is TGCGCCAGCAGCTTTCCCCCAGCGGGCAGCTCCTACGAGCAGTACTTC.

This clonotype was found a few times. The genes are TRBV20-1 and TRBJ2-1; 10 nucleotides line up with TRBD2. The CDR3 is made up of 16 amino acids. Germline V gene data show CDR1 as DFQATT and CDR2 as SNEGSKA (reference sequence). Trimming cost V 3 bases and J 5 bases; bases outside gene matches: 10. CDR3 DNA: TGCAGTGCTAGCTACCGAGCGGGAGGGCTCCACAATGAGCAGTTCTTC. Its protein is CSASYRAGGLHNEQFF.

The table lists this clonotype with many counts. The chain links TRBV10-3 to TRBJ2-2; the match to TRBD2 covers 15 bases. Germline lookup yields CDR1 ENHRY and CDR2 SYGVKD. J lost 7 bases, V lost 6 bases, and 21 bases had no gene match. The CDR3 totals 21 residues. CDR3 DNA: TGTGCCATCAGATCGCGCCTACCAGGACTAGCGGGAGGGCCAGATGACGGGGAGCTGTTTTTT. Its translation: CAIRSRLPGLAGGPDDGELFF.

The sample holds a few counts of this clonotype. This rearrangement joins TRBV4-2 to TRBJ2-1, with D hard to call. V lost 4 bases and J 16 bases, leaving 20 bases between the germline ends. Per germline, CDR1 LGHNA and CDR2 YNFKEQ. The CDR3 has 13 residues. CDR3 region: CASSLPGGSLLFF. The CDR3 DNA is TGTGCCAGCAGCCTCCCCGGCGGAAGCCTGCTTTTCTTC.

The CDR3 DNA is TGTGCCAGCAGTCCTAGCGCCGGGGGGCCTCGGGATGAGCAGTTCTTC. The encoded protein is CASSPSAGGPRDEQFF. This rearrangement joins TRBV12-3 or TRBV12-4 to TRBJ2-1; possibly TRBD2 for D (7 bases). This CDR3 is 16 amino acids long. V lost 5 bases and J lost 8, with 22 bases in between.

This clonotype turned up a few times. The chain uses TRBV29-1 and TRBJ2-3; D not resolved. V lost 4 bases and J lost 6, with 5 bases in between. CDR3 length: 10 residues. Germline values: CDR1 SQVTM, CDR2 ANQGSEA. The CDR3 nucleotides are TGCAGCGTTGGCCACGATACGCAGTATTTT. This encodes CSVGHDTQYF.

This clonotype was seen only a few times. J is TRBJ2-3 and V is TRBV7-2; D uncertain. The CDR3 is 12 residues long. Germline CDR1 and CDR2: SGHTA and FQGNSA. V lost 6 bases to trimming and J lost 8 bases, with 12 bases between them. The CDR3 reads CASSFKPGTQYF. The CDR3 region has the DNA TGTGCCAGCAGTTTTAAGCCGGGTACGCAGTATTTT.